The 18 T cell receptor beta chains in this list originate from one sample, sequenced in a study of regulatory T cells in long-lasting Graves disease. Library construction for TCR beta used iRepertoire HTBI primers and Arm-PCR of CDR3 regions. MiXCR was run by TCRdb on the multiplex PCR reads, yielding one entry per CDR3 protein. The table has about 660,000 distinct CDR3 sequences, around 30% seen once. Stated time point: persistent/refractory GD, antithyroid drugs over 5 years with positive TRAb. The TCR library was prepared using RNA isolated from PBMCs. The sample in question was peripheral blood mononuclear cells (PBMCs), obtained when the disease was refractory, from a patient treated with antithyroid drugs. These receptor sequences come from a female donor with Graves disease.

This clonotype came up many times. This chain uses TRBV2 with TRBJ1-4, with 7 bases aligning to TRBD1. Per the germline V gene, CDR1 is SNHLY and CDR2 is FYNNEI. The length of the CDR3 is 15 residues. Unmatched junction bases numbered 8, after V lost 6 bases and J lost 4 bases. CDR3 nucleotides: TGTGCCAGCAGCGCTACAGGGGCGGTTAATGAAAAACTGTTTTTT. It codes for CASSATGAVNEKLFF.

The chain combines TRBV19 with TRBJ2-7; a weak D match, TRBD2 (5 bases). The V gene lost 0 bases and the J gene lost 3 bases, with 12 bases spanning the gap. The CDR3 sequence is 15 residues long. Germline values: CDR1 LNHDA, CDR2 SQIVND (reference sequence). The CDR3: CASSIEDSTYYEQYF. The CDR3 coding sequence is TGTGCCAGTAGTATAGAGGACTCAACCTACTACGAGCAGTACTTC.

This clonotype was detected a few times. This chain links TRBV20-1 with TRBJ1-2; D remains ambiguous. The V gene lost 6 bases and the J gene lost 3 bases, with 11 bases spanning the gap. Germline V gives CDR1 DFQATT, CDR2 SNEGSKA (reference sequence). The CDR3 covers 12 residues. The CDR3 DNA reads TGCAGTGCAGGAGTGGCGGACTATGGCTACACCTTC. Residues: CSAGVADYGYTF.

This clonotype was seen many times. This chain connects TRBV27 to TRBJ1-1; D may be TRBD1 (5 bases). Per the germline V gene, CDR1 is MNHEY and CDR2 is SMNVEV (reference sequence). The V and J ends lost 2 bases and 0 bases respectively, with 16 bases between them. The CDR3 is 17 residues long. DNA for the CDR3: TGTGCCAGCAGTTTACGCCAAGGCGGAGGGGTGAACACTGAAGCTTTCTTT. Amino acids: CASSLRQGGGVNTEAFF.

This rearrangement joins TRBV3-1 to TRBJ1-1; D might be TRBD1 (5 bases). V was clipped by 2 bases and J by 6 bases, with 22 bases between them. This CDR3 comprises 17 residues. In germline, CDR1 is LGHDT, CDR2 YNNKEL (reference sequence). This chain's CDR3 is CASSQRIQAAEVSEAFF. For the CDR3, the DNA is TGTGCCAGCAGCCAACGTATACAGGCAGCGGAGGTCTCTGAAGCTTTCTTT.

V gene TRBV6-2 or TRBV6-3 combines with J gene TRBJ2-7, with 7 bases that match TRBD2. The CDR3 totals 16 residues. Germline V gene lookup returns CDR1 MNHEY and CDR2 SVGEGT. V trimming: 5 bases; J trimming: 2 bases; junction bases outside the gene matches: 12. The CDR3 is CASSERGGGPPYEQYF. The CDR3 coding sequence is TGTGCCAGCAGTGAACGCGGGGGAGGGCCCCCCTACGAGCAGTACTTC.

The CDR3 loop is CASSRDIFPAQHF. The DNA of the CDR3 is TGTGCCAGCAGCCGGGACATTTTTCCGGCCCAGCATTTT. V and J are TRBV12-3 or TRBV12-4 and TRBJ1-5, with TRBD1 as a possible D gene (6 bases). V was trimmed by 6 bases and J by 11 bases, leaving 17 bases between them. The CDR3 spans 13 residues.

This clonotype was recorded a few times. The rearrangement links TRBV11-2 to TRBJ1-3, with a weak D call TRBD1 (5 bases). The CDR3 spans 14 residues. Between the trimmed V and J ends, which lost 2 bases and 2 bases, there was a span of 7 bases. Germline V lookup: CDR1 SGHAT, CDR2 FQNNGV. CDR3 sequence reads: CASSLRGAGNTIYF. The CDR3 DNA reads TGTGCCAGCAGCTTACGAGGGGCTGGAAACACCATATATTTT.

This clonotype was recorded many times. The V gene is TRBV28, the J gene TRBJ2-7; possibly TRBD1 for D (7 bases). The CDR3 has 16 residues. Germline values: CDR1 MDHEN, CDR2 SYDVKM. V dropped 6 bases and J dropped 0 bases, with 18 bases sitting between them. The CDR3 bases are TGTGCCAGCAGAACGTACAGGGGAGGAGCCTCCTACGAGCAGTACTTC. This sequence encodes CASRTYRGGASYEQYF.

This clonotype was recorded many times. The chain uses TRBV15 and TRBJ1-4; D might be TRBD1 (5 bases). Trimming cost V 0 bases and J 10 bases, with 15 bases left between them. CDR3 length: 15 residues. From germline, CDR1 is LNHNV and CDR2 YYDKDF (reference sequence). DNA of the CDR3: TGTGCCACCAGCAGAGATCGGGTCGGAAGGGGAAAACTGTTTTTT. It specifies CATSRDRVGRGKLFF.

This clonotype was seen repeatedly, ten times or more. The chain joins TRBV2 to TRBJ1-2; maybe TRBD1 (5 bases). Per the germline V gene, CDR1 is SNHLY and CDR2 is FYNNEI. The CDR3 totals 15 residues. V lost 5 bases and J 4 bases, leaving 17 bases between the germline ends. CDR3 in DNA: TGTGCCAGCAGTCGTACGGGCCGACAGATCTATGGCTACACCTTC. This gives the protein CASSRTGRQIYGYTF.

The chain's CDR3 is CASSIDSRNYGYTF. As DNA, the CDR3 is TGTGCCAGTAGTATCGACAGCAGAAACTATGGCTACACCTTC. The chain couples TRBV19 to TRBJ1-2; TRBD1 might be the D (5 bases). Germline V gene data show CDR1 as LNHDA and CDR2 as SQIVND (reference sequence). This CDR3 contains 14 residues. V was cut by 3 bases and J by 2 bases, with 10 bases left in between.

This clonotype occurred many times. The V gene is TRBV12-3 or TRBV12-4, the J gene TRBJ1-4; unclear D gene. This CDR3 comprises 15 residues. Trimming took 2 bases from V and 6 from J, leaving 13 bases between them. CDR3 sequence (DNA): TGTGCCAGCAGTTTAATCGCTTCGATGCATGAAAAACTGTTTTTT. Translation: CASSLIASMHEKLFF.

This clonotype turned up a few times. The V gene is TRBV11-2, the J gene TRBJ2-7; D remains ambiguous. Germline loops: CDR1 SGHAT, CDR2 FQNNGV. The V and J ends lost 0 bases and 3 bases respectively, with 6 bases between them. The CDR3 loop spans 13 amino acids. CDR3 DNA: TGTGCCAGCAGCTTAGACAGGTTCTACGAGCAGTACTTC. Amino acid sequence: CASSLDRFYEQYF.

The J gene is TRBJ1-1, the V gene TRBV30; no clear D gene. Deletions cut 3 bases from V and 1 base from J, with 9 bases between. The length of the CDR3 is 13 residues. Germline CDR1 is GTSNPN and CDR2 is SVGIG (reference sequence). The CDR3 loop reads CAWRGRQNTEAFF. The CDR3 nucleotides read TGTGCCTGGAGAGGACGGCAGAACACTGAAGCTTTCTTT. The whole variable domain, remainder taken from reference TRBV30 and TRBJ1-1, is SQTIHQWPATLVQPVGSPLSLECTVEGTSNPNLYWYRQAAGRGLQLLFYSVGIGQISSEVPQNLSASRPQDRQFILSSKKLLLSDSGFYLCAWRGRQNTEAFFGQGTRLTVV.

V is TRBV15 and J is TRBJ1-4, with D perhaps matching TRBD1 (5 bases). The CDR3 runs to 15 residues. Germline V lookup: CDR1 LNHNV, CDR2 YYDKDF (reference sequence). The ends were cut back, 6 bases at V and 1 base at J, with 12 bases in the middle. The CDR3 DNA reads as TGTGCCACCAGGAGATCCAGGGAAACTAATGAAAAACTGTTTTTT. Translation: CATRRSRETNEKLFF.

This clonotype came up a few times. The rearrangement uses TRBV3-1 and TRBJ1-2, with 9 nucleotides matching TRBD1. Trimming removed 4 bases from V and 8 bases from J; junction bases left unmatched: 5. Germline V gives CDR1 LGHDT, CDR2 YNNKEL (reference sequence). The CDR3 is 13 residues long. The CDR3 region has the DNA TGTGCCAGCAGCCCGGGACAGGGAGAAGGCTACACCTTC. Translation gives CASSPGQGEGYTF.

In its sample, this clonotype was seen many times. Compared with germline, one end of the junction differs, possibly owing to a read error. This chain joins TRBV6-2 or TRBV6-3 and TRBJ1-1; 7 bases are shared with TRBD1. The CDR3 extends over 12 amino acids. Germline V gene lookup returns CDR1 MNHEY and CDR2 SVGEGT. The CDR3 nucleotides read TGTGCCGGCAGACAGGGCCAGACTGAAGCTTTCTTT. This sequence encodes CAGRQGQTEAFF.